This TCR beta chain was captured in a study of CD8 T cells in ankylosing spondylitis. The study's findings and limits: Clones linked to the disease showed a CD8+ phenotype. They occurred at relatively low frequencies in peripheral blood. Prior literature has documented some motif variants in synovial fluid and blood from reactive arthritis.

As regards this clonotype: As yet, its antigen is unknown.

Quantitative molecular-barcoded 5'-RACE generated the TCR beta libraries. TCRdb recomputed calls from the 5' RACE reads with MiXCR, one row per CDR3 protein. Of more than 60,000 distinct CDR3 sequences in the sample, about 5.4% were seen once. Input material: blood, either unsorted or a sorted T cell fraction (not recorded which). The source of this sequence is a male donor with ankylosing spondylitis or in good health (not recorded which).

As DNA, the CDR3 is TGTGCCAGCAGTTCTACAGGCGAGCAGTACTTC. Protein: CASSSTGEQYF. The rearrangement joins TRBV6-5 to TRBJ2-7; tentative D call: TRBD1 (5 bases). Germline V lookup: CDR1 MNHEY, CDR2 SVGAGI. V lost 4 bases, J lost 6 bases, and 7 bases lay in between. The CDR3 has 11 residues.